The 26 T cell receptor beta chains presented below share a single source sample, sequenced in a study of T cells in Graves' hyperthyroidism and ophthalmopathy. Researchers took RNA transcripts and amplified the TCR beta CDR3 regions from them. First-round RT-PCR of the TCR CDR3 relied on the HTBI primer set. One entry per CDR3 protein results from TCRdb running MiXCR on the multiplex PCR reads. The repertoire holds about 400,000 distinct CDR3 sequences, around 13% seen once, with about 19% in the top ten. Sequencing was carried out using blood. These TCRs come from a woman aged 25 to 39 with Graves' ophthalmopathy.

This clonotype was detected only a few times. An end of the junction differs from the germline gene, which may be a read error. The genes are TRBV19 and TRBJ2-3, with TRBD2 identical over 11 bases. The CDR3 has 17 residues. CDR1 LNHDA and CDR2 SQIVND come from the germline V gene (reference sequence). DNA for the CDR3: TGTACCAGTAGTACACCACTAGCGGGGGCCCAAGGAGATACGCAGTATTTT. Protein sequence: CTSSTPLAGAQGDTQYF.

In this sample, this clonotype turned up many times. This chain connects TRBV7-9 to TRBJ2-3, with 7 bases lining up with TRBD2. Germline-derived CDR1 and CDR2 are SEHNR and FQNEAQ (reference sequence). The CDR3 is 16 residues long. J was trimmed by 2 bases and V by 4 bases; bases with no gene match: 9. The CDR3 coding sequence is TGTGCCAGCAGCTCTACTAGCGTACGTTTCACAGATACGCAGTATTTT. Translation gives CASSSTSVRFTDTQYF. The entire variable domain, with the rest obtained from reference TRBV7-9 and TRBJ2-3, is as follows: DTGVSQNPRHKITKRGQNVTFRCDPISEHNRLYWYRQTLGQGPEFLTYFQNEAQLEKSRLLSDRFSAERPKGSFSTLEIQRTEQGDSAMYLCASSSTSVRFTDTQYFGPGTRLTVL.

There are a few counts of this clonotype. One end of the junction fails to match germline, which may point to a read error. The chain has TRBV19 and TRBJ2-2, with a tentative D call TRBD2 (7 bases). The CDR3 has 16 residues. Germline-derived CDR1 and CDR2 are LNHDA and SQIVND (reference sequence). CDR3 sequence (DNA): TGTGCCAGTAGAATAGGAGGGGGGGCCAACACCGGGGAGCTGTTTTTT. Amino acids: CASRIGGGANTGELFF. The full variable domain, rest sourced from reference TRBV19 and TRBJ2-2, is DGGITQSPKYLFRKEGQNVTLSCEQNLNHDAMYWYRQDPGQGLRLIYYSQIVNDFQKGDIAEGYSVSREKKESFPLTVTSAQKNPTAFYLCASRIGGGANTGELFFGEGSRLTVL.

This clonotype was seen a handful of times. The chain carries TRBV19 and TRBJ2-1; 11 nucleotides match TRBD1. CDR1 and CDR2 from the germline V gene are LNHDA and SQIVND (reference sequence). Trimming cost V 6 bases and J 2 bases; bases outside gene matches: 3. This CDR3 region has 15 residues. CDR3 in amino acids: CASSRTGGAYNEQFF. CDR3 nucleotide sequence: TGTGCCAGTAGCCGGACAGGGGGCGCCTACAATGAGCAGTTCTTC.

This clonotype was observed many times. The J gene is TRBJ2-1, the V gene TRBV20-1, with D hard to call. Germline V gene data show CDR1 as DFQATT and CDR2 as SNEGSKA (reference sequence). Trimming removed 6 bases from V and 0 bases from J, with 12 bases in between. The CDR3 sequence is 14 residues long. CDR3 sequence reads: CSAEDESSYNEQFF. The DNA of the CDR3 is TGCAGTGCCGAAGACGAAAGCTCCTACAATGAGCAGTTCTTC.

This clonotype was detected a few times. The rearrangement uses TRBV6-2 or TRBV6-3 and TRBJ2-5, with D tentatively TRBD1 or TRBD2 (5 bases each). Trimming pared 7 bases from V and 7 bases from J, leaving 13 bases between. The CDR3 extends over 12 amino acids. Germline assignment: CDR1 MNHEY and CDR2 SVGEGT. The CDR3 sequence is CASTSGTGTQYF. As DNA, the CDR3 is TGTGCCAGCACCTCCGGGACCGGGACCCAGTACTTC.

This clonotype was detected a few times. The J gene is TRBJ2-1, the V gene TRBV6-1, with 7 bases identical to TRBD2. The ends lost 10 bases at V and 6 bases at J; junction bases unmatched: 6. CDR3 length: 12 residues. Germline V CDR1 and CDR2: MNHNS, SASEGT. The CDR3 spells CATVPGGNEQFF. DNA of the CDR3: TGTGCCACAGTACCGGGGGGCAATGAGCAGTTCTTC.

This clonotype was seen at least ten times. This sequence joins TRBV10-1 and TRBJ2-1; D remains unclear. Germline V gene sequence: CDR1 WNHNN, CDR2 SYGVQD (reference sequence). This CDR3 is 12 amino acids long. Trimming shortened V by 4 bases and J by 6 bases, and 7 bases separated the two germline ends. CDR3 protein: CASSVGFNEQFF. The DNA for the CDR3 is TGCGCCAGCAGTGTCGGTTTCAATGAGCAGTTCTTC.

This clonotype was seen ten or more times. The chain joins TRBV18 to TRBJ1-1, with D possibly matching TRBD1 (6 bases). The germline gives CDR1 KGHSH, CDR2 LQKENI. V lost 3 bases to trimming and J lost 4 bases, with 18 bases between them. The CDR3 is made up of 16 amino acids. The DNA of the CDR3 is TGTGCCAGCTCACCGCCATTTCGCAGGGGCTTCACTGAAGCTTTCTTT. This codes for CASSPPFRRGFTEAFF. The full variable domain, with the rest looked up from reference TRBV18 and TRBJ1-1, is NAGVMQNPRHLVRRRGQEARLRCSPMKGHSHVYWYRQLPEEGLKFMVYLQKENIIDESGMPKERFSAEFPKEGPSILRIQQVVRGDSAAYFCASSPPFRRGFTEAFFGQGTRLTVV.

The V gene is TRBV7-9, the J gene TRBJ1-2; a weak D match, TRBD1 (5 bases). V was trimmed by 5 bases and J by 8 bases, leaving 15 bases between them. Germline V gene lookup returns CDR1 SEHNR and CDR2 FQNEAQ (reference sequence). This CDR3 region has 13 residues. This CDR3 reads CASSPGGVEGYTF. The DNA for the CDR3 is TGTGCCAGCAGCCCCGGGGGGGTAGAGGGCTACACCTTC. Full variable domain (outside the CDR3, taken from reference TRBV7-9 and TRBJ1-2): DTGVSQNPRHKITKRGQNVTFRCDPISEHNRLYWYRQTLGQGPEFLTYFQNEAQLEKSRLLSDRFSAERPKGSFSTLEIQRTEQGDSAMYLCASSPGGVEGYTFGSGTRLTVV.

This clonotype was recorded many times. V usage is TRBV9 and J usage is TRBJ1-1; TRBD1 matches at 10 bases. Trimming cost V 3 bases and J 3 bases; bases outside gene matches: 11. This CDR3 is built from 17 residues. Germline V gene data show CDR1 as SGDLS and CDR2 as YYNGEE. DNA of the CDR3: TGTGCCAGCAGCGGGCGGGACAGGGGATTTTTGGACACTGAAGCTTTCTTT. Translated, it gives CASSGRDRGFLDTEAFF.

This clonotype was seen a handful of times. The rearrangement uses TRBV7-8 and TRBJ1-1; TRBD1 agrees at 7 bases. CDR3 length: 16 amino acids. Losses at the gene ends were 5 bases for V and 0 bases for J; bases not matched to a gene: 9. CDR1 is SGHVS and CDR2 is FQNEAQ in the germline V gene. The CDR3 bases are TGTGCCAGCAGCCTCTTATCGGGACAGATGAACACTGAAGCTTTCTTT. Residues: CASSLLSGQMNTEAFF.

This clonotype was observed many times. The rearrangement links TRBV3-1 to TRBJ1-1, with 7 bases matching TRBD1. CDR1 is LGHDT and CDR2 is YNNKEL in the germline V gene (reference sequence). The CDR3 sequence is 13 residues long. Trimming took 4 bases from V and 3 from J; bases not matched to a gene: 2. The chain's CDR3 is CASSRGQHTEAFF. The CDR3 DNA is TGTGCCAGCAGCCGGGGACAGCACACTGAAGCTTTCTTT.

This clonotype was detected a few times. This chain connects TRBV12-3 or TRBV12-4 to TRBJ2-1; possibly TRBD1 for D (5 bases). This CDR3 region has 16 residues. The ends were cut back, 2 bases at V and 4 bases at J, with 15 bases in the middle. The CDR3 bases are TGTGCCAGCAGTTTACTCAACAGGTCTCCTTACAATGAGCAGTTCTTC. Amino acid sequence: CASSLLNRSPYNEQFF.

This clonotype was seen at least ten times. The chain has TRBV20-1 and TRBJ1-1; D is unresolved. Germline V CDR1 and CDR2: DFQATT, SNEGSKA (reference sequence). V shed 5 bases and J shed 7 bases, with 17 bases lying between them. The CDR3 loop spans 13 amino acids. The CDR3 loop is CSAAGGLLGEAFF. For the CDR3, the DNA is TGCAGTGCTGCAGGCGGGCTTCTTGGTGAAGCTTTCTTT.

This clonotype was found many times. The V gene is TRBV3-1, the J gene TRBJ1-1; TRBD1 is a possible D gene (5 bases). The CDR3 has 13 amino acids. Trimming took 8 bases from V and 1 from J, leaving 11 bases between them. Germline lookup yields CDR1 LGHDT and CDR2 YNNKEL (reference sequence). In DNA, the CDR3 is TGTGCCAGCCTAGGGGATCAGAACACTGAAGCTTTCTTT. Amino acid sequence: CASLGDQNTEAFF.

J is TRBJ2-2 and V is TRBV7-9; no reliable D call. Germline V gene data show CDR1 as SEHNR and CDR2 as FQNEAQ (reference sequence). CDR3 length: 14 residues. Between the trimmed V and J ends, which lost 3 bases and 6 bases, there was a span of 11 bases. CDR3 sequence: CASSFYGESGELFF. DNA of the CDR3: TGTGCCAGCAGCTTTTATGGGGAATCCGGGGAGCTGTTTTTT. The full variable domain, completed using reference TRBV7-9 and TRBJ2-2, is DTGVSQNPRHKITKRGQNVTFRCDPISEHNRLYWYRQTLGQGPEFLTYFQNEAQLEKSRLLSDRFSAERPKGSFSTLEIQRTEQGDSAMYLCASSFYGESGELFFGEGSRLTVL.

This clonotype has a count of ten or more. The CDR3 here is CASRFLGGADTDTQYF. The DNA for the CDR3 is TGTGCCAGCAGATTCCTAGGGGGGGCGGACACAGATACGCAGTATTTT. The chain links TRBV28 to TRBJ2-3; possibly TRBD2 for D (7 bases). CDR1 is MDHEN and CDR2 is SYDVKM in the germline V gene. V dropped 6 bases and J dropped 2 bases, with 18 bases sitting between them. The CDR3 runs to 16 residues.

At least ten counts were recorded for this clonotype. V usage is TRBV2 and J usage is TRBJ1-5; D is unresolved. The CDR3 is 18 residues long. The germline gives CDR1 SNHLY, CDR2 FYNNEI. Trimming pared 6 bases from V and 0 bases from J, leaving 21 bases between. The CDR3 reads CASSLLTWQVYSNQPQHF. The CDR3, as DNA: TGTGCCAGCAGCCTACTTACGTGGCAGGTTTATAGCAATCAGCCCCAGCATTTT.

The V and J genes are TRBV4-2 and TRBJ1-6; 10 bases line up with TRBD1. V shed 3 bases, J shed 7 bases, and the junction held 21 bases outside the gene matches. This CDR3 has 21 residues. Per germline, CDR1 LGHNA and CDR2 YNFKEQ. For the CDR3, the DNA is TGTGCCAGCAGCCAGCGGCATCCGGGACAGGGGAGTCATATAAGAAATTCACCCCTCCACTTT. It encodes CASSQRHPGQGSHIRNSPLHF.

This clonotype was seen repeatedly, ten times or more. This chain connects TRBV12-3 or TRBV12-4 to TRBJ1-6; D is perhaps TRBD1 (6 bases). The CDR3 is 14 amino acids. The V end was cut by 6 bases, the J end by 6 bases, with 12 bases between. In nucleotides, the CDR3 is TGTGCCAGCAGCGCCAGGGGATCTAATTCACCCCTCCACTTT. Translated, it gives CASSARGSNSPLHF.

This clonotype was recorded many times. DNA of the CDR3: TGCAGTGCGAAGGGACAGATGAACACTGAAGCTTTCTTT. This sequence encodes CSAKGQMNTEAFF. The chain uses TRBV20-1 and TRBJ1-1; 7 bases line up with TRBD1. Germline lookup yields CDR1 DFQATT and CDR2 SNEGSKA (reference sequence). J gave up 0 bases and V 6 bases, and 4 bases lay outside the gene matches. The length of the CDR3 is 13 residues.

This clonotype was detected many times. The chain uses TRBV6-1 and TRBJ2-7; D is unresolved. In germline, CDR1 is MNHNS, CDR2 SASEGT. V was cut by 3 bases and J by 0 bases, with 6 bases left in between. The CDR3 has 13 amino acids. CDR3 DNA: TGTGCCAGCAGTGAGTTCAGCTCCTACGAGCAGTACTTC. This codes for CASSEFSSYEQYF.

The rearrangement joins TRBV28 to TRBJ2-1; TRBD2 agrees at 9 bases. The CDR3 runs to 15 residues. Looked up from germline, CDR1 is MDHEN and CDR2 is SYDVKM. Germline trimming cut 3 bases from V and 4 bases from J; bases unmatched to any gene: 4. The CDR3, as DNA: TGTGCCAGCAGTTTCAGCGGGGGGTTATACAATGAGCAGTTCTTC. Its translation: CASSFSGGLYNEQFF.

This clonotype was recorded a few times. A much larger clone differs from this one at a single base, so this may be a read error. The V call is TRBV6-2 or TRBV6-3, the J call TRBJ1-5; D is ambiguous. Germline loops: CDR1 MNHEY, CDR2 SVGEGT. This CDR3 has 13 amino acids. The ends were cut back, 2 bases at V and 2 bases at J, with 4 bases in the middle. The CDR3 is CASSYMGNQPQHF. CDR3 nucleotides: TGTGCCAGCAGTTACATGGGCAATCAGCCCCAGCATTTT.

The V and J genes are TRBV5-6 and TRBJ2-2; 9 nucleotides match TRBD1. The germline CDR1 and CDR2 sequences are SGHDT and YYEEEE. The CDR3 contains 15 residues. The ends lost 4 bases at V and 3 bases at J; junction bases unmatched: 4. In DNA, the CDR3 is TGTGCCAGCAGCCCACAGGGGGCGGACACCGGGGAGCTGTTTTTT. Translated: CASSPQGADTGELFF. Together with reference TRBV5-6 and TRBJ2-2, the CDR3 gives the full variable domain: DAGVTQSPTHLIKTRGQQVTLRCSPKSGHDTVSWYQQALGQGPQFIFQYYEEEERQRGNFPDRFSGHQFPNYSSELNVNALLLGDSALYLCASSPQGADTGELFFGEGSRLTVL.